Listed below are T cell receptor beta chains from one sample, sequenced in a study of blood T cell repertoires in COVID-19. Sequencing was performed with immunoSEQ multiplex PCR; in TCRdb, only in-frame clones are kept and a portion is missing. The table includes nearly 250,000 clones, more than 70% detected once. The specimen was peripheral blood. These receptors were obtained from a woman over 75 with COVID-19, enrolled during active disease. The conserved cysteine and the conserved F or W are not part of the CDR3 here. The order of the fields is V gene, D gene, J gene, CDR3 protein. The D gene is left open where the match is weak.

>TRBV14|NA|TRBJ1-4
ASSPRTGVEKLF
>TRBV28|NA|TRBJ1-2
ASSGNYGYT
>TRBV3-1/TRBV3-2|TRBD2|TRBJ2-5
ASSQEASGGAETQY
>TRBV7-3|TRBD2|TRBJ2-3
ASSSGSGGLTDTQY
>TRBV19|NA|TRBJ1-1
ATYRDTLNTEAF
>TRBV21-1|NA|TRBJ1-2
ASSKARQGINYGYT
>TRBV19|TRBD1|TRBJ1-5
ASSLSTGNQPQH
>TRBV7-7|TRBD1|TRBJ2-5
ASSLDGTGGQTQY
>TRBV18|TRBD1|TRBJ1-3
ASSPLGQGENTIY
>TRBV3-1/TRBV3-2|TRBD1|TRBJ1-3
ASSRERTGNSGNTIY
>TRBV7-9|NA|TRBJ2-1
ASSRQGTEQF
>TRBV3-1/TRBV3-2|TRBD1|TRBJ1-2
ASTRTGGYGYT
>TRBV5-1|TRBD2|TRBJ2-3
ASRTSGDTDTQY
>TRBV3-1/TRBV3-2|NA|TRBJ1-2
ASSLPGVLYGYT
>TRBV7-3|TRBD2|TRBJ2-1
ASSLAGTSVYNEQF
>TRBV7-2|TRBD1|TRBJ1-5
ASSLDREWPQH
>TRBV19|NA|TRBJ2-6
ASTPEDRGHRTGANVLT